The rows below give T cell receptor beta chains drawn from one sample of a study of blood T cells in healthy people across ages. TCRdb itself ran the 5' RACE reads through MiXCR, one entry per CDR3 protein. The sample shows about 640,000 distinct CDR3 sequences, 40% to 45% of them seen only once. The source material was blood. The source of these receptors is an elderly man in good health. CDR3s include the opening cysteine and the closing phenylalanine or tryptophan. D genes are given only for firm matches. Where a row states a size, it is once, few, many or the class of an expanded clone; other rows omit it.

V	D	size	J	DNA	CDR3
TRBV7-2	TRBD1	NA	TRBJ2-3	TGTGCCAGCAGCACCAGCGGACAGGGTAGTACCGATACGCAGTATTTT	CASSTSGQGSTDTQYF
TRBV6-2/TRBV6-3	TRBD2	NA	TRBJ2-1	TGTGCCAGCAGACCTCTAGCGGGAGTCGACAATGAGCAGTTCTTC	CASRPLAGVDNEQFF
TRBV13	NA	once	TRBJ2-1	TGTGCCAGCAGCTTAGAGAGGAAGATCTACAATGGGCAGTTCTTC	CASSLERKIYNGQFF
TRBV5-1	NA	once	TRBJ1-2	TGCGCCAGCAGCTTGGAAGGAGGAGATAGCTATGGCTACACCTTC	CASSLEGGDSYGYTF
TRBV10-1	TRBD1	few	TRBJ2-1	TGCGCCAGCAGTGAGCCTCCCGACAGGGGAATTTTTCTGGATGAGCAGTTCTTC	CASSEPPDRGIFLDEQFF
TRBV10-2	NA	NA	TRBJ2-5	TGCGCCAGCAGTGACAGACAAGAGACCCAGTACTTC	CASSDRQETQYF
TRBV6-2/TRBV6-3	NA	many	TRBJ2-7	TGTGCCAGCAGAAACAGGAGAGCGGCCTACGAGCAGTACTTC	CASRNRRAAYEQYF
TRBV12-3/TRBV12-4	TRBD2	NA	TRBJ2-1	TGCGTCAGCGGTGGACTAGCGGATTCCTACAATGAGCAGTTCTTC	CVSGGLADSYNEQFF
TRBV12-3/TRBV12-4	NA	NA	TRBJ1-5	TGTGCCAGCAGTTTAGGCTACCTTCAGCCCCAGCATTTT	CASSLGYLQPQHF
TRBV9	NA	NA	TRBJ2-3	TGTGCCAGCAGCGTAGGGTCGCGGAGCCCTAGCACAGATACGCAGTATTTT	CASSVGSRSPSTDTQYF
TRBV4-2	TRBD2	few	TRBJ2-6	TGTGCCAGCAGCCAAGATGTGTCTAGCGGGTCTGGGGCCAACGTCCTGACTTTC	CASSQDVSSGSGANVLTF
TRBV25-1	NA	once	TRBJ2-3	TGTGCCAGCAGTCGAGAGACAGGCACAGATACGCAGTATTTT	CASSRETGTDTQYF
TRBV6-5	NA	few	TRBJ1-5	TGTGCCAGCAGACGGACAGCAGATCAGCCCCAGCATTTT	CASRRTADQPQHF
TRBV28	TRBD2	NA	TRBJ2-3	TGTGTCAGCAGCCGTCCCGGGACTAGCGGGAGGGCCGGTGTGCAGTATTTT	CVSSRPGTSGRAGVQYF
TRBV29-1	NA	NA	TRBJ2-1	TGCAGCGTTGTCACCGGACGCGCCTACAATGAGCAGTTCTTC	CSVVTGRAYNEQFF
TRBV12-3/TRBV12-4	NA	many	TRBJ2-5	TGTGCCAGCAGGGCTGGACTACAAGAGACCCAGTACTTC	CASRAGLQETQYF
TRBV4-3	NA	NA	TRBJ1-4	TGCGCCAGCAGCCAACAGGGGTATGATGAAAAACTGTTTTTT	CASSQQGYDEKLFF
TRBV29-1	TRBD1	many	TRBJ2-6	TGCAGCGTTGACGGACAGGGAAGTAACTCTGGGGCCAACGTCCTGACTTTC	CSVDGQGSNSGANVLTF
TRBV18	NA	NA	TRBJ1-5	TGTGCCAGCTCACCGAGGCAGGGCCCCCAGCCCCAGCATTTT	CASSPRQGPQPQHF
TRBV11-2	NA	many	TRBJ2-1	TGTGCCAGCAGCCCCGGGAGAACCTACAATGAGCAGTTCTTC	CASSPGRTYNEQFF
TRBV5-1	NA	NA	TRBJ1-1	TGCGCCAGCAGCTTGGGGACGGGGGCAGAAATATATTTCTTT	CASSLGTGAEIYFF
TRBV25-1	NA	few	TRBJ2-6	TGTGCCAGCACCGGAAGACTCTCTGGGGCCAACGTCCTGACTTTC	CASTGRLSGANVLTF
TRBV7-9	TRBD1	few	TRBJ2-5	TGTGCCAGCAGCTTAAGAGCAACAGGGGGAGAGACCCAGTACTTC	CASSLRATGGETQYF
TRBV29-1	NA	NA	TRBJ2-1	TGCAGCGCCAGAACTTCCTACAATGAGCAGTTCTTC	CSARTSYNEQFF
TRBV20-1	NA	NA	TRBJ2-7	TGCAGTGCCTCAGCAGGCTACGAGCAGTACTTC	CSASAGYEQYF
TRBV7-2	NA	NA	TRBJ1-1	TGTGCCAGCAGCATGGGCCAAAACACTGAAGCTTTCTTT	CASSMGQNTEAFF
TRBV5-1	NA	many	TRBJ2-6	TGCGCCAGCAGCTTGACGCCAGTCAACTCTGGGGCCAACGTCCTGACTTTC	CASSLTPVNSGANVLTF
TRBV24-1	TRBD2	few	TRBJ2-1	TGTGCCACCAGTGACATCCCCGGGACTAGCGGGAGCTCCTACAATGAGCAGTTCTTC	CATSDIPGTSGSSYNEQFF
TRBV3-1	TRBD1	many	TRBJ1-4	TGTGCCAGCAGCCCCCAGGGGGCCTCTAATGAAAAACTGTTTTTT	CASSPQGASNEKLFF
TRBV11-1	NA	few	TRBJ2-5	TGTGCCAGCAGGAGTCGAGGTGAAGAGACCCAGTACTTC	CASRSRGEETQYF
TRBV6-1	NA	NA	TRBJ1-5	TGTGCCAGCAGAGGGACACTGTATCAGCCCCAGCATTTT	CASRGTLYQPQHF
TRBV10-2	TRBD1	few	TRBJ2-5	TGCGCCAGCAGTGAGGGGACAGGGGGTCAAGAGACCCAGTACTTC	CASSEGTGGQETQYF
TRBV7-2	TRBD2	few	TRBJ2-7	TGTGCCAGCAGCCAAAGACTAGCGGAGGGCTCCTACGAGCAGTACTTC	CASSQRLAEGSYEQYF
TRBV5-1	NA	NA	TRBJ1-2	TGCGCCAGCAGCCCCGGACAAAATAACTATGGCTACACCTTC	CASSPGQNNYGYTF
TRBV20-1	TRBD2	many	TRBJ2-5	TGCAGTGCTAATTACGAAGCGGGAATTTTAGAGACCCAGTACTTC	CSANYEAGILETQYF
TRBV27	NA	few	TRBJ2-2	TGTGCCAGCAGACCAAGGGGGGACAGTATGACCGGGGAGCTGTTTTTT	CASRPRGDSMTGELFF
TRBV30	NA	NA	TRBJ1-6	TGTGCCTGGAGTGTACGGACCGCGAGTGGTTCACCCCTCCACTTT	CAWSVRTASGSPLHF
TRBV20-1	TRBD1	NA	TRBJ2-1	TGCAGTGCTAGGGCAGGGGGTTACAATGAGCAGTTCTTC	CSARAGGYNEQFF
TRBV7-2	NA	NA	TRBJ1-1	TGTGCCAGCACCGAACGGGGGCTGGACACTGAAGCTTTCTTT	CASTERGLDTEAFF
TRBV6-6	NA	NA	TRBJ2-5	TGTGCCAGCAGTTACTGGGGACACCAAGAGACCCAGTACTTC	CASSYWGHQETQYF
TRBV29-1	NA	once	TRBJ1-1	TGCAGCGGAACCGGGGCTTTGAACACTGAAGCTTTCTTT	CSGTGALNTEAFF
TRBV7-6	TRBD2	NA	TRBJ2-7	TGTGCCAGCAGCGACCGACTAGCGGGGTACAATGAGCAGTACTTC	CASSDRLAGYNEQYF
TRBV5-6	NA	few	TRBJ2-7	TGTGCCAGCAGCCAGGCCCCGTTACACGAGCAGTACTTC	CASSQAPLHEQYF
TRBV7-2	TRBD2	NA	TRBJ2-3	TGTGCCAGCAGCCCAGGACTAGTCGTTTCAGATACGCAGTATTTT	CASSPGLVVSDTQYF
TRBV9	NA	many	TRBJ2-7	TGTGCCAGCAGCAAAGGGGTAGGGGGCTCCTACGAGCAGTACTTC	CASSKGVGGSYEQYF
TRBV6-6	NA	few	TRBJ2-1	TGTGCCAGCAGTTACCCGTTGGATGAGCAGTTCTTC	CASSYPLDEQFF
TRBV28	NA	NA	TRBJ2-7	TGTGCCAGCGCCCCTGAGGGTTTTGGTTACGAGCAGTACTTC	CASAPEGFGYEQYF
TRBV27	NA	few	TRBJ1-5	TGTGCCAGCCAAAAACGCAGGGATCAGCCCCAGCATTTT	CASQKRRDQPQHF
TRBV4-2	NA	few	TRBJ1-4	TGTGCCAGCAGCCAAAAAAATCAGGGGACTAATGAAAAACTGTTTTTT	CASSQKNQGTNEKLFF
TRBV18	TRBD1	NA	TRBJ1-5	TGTGCCAGCTCACCACCAGGACAGGGGGATTATAGCAATCAGCCCCAGCATTTT	CASSPPGQGDYSNQPQHF
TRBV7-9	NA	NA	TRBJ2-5	TGTGCCAGCAGCTTAGCGGGAGCCCGACCAGAGACCCAGTACTTC	CASSLAGARPETQYF
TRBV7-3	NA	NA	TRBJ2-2	TGTGCCGGCAGCTCCAGGGAGAACACCGGGGAGCTGTTTTTT	CAGSSRENTGELFF